This T cell receptor (beta chain) was documented in a study of breast tumors, draining lymph nodes, adjacent tissues. Study-level points and caveats: Data only fit, rather than demonstrated, lymph node origin of most tumor T cells. Tumors had less TCR diversity than lymph nodes, more than nontumor tissue. The data were judged consistent with most tumor T cells coming from lymph node and expanding in tumor.

This clonotype was seen at least ten times. Its antigen is still unknown. Samples came from axillary lymph nodes draining the breast cancer. TCRdb recomputed calls from the multiplex PCR reads with MiXCR, one row per CDR3 protein. This table holds approximately 280,000 distinct CDR3 sequences, around 31% found once. This sequence originates from a female donor with breast cancer. Some clones in this sample may be carry-over from other donors' samples. The material sequenced was axillary lymph node tissue.

CDR3 in amino acids: CASSTSGQAGELFF. The CDR3 nucleotides read TGTGCCAGCAGTACCTCTGGACAGGCCGGGGAGCTGTTTTTT. V is TRBV6-6 and J is TRBJ2-2, with 7 nucleotides matching TRBD1. CDR3 length: 14 amino acids. The V gene end was trimmed by 5 bases and the J gene end by 6 bases; junction bases not matched to a gene: 6. The germline CDR1 and CDR2 sequences are MNHNY and SVGAGI (reference sequence).